The 21 T cell receptor beta chains below come from one sample, sequenced in a study of shared clonotypes between healthy human individuals. Libraries were prepared by immunoSEQ multiplex PCR; TCRdb keeps only in-frame clonotypes and omits some of them. The profile shows over a million clones, about 75% of them singletons. Sequencing used memory CD4+ T cells sorted from blood. Subset here: CD45RA-negative fraction. These TCRs come from a man aged 18 to 30 in good health.

The chain has TRBV29-1 and TRBJ2-7; D is undetermined. Per germline, CDR1 SQVTM and CDR2 ANQGSEA. V was cut by 7 bases and J by 0 bases, with 13 bases left in between. The CDR3 runs 13 residues. CDR3 in amino acids: CSGSAGPSYEQYF. DNA of the CDR3: TGCAGCGGGAGCGCTGGACCCTCCTACGAGCAGTACTTC.

This clone appeared a few times. V gene TRBV7-2 combines with J gene TRBJ2-5, with 12 nucleotides matching TRBD2. V shed 4 bases and J 5 bases; nucleotides not matched to a gene: 8. The CDR3 runs to 16 residues. CDR1 is SGHTA and CDR2 is FQGNSA in the germline V gene. CDR3 in DNA: TGTGCCAGCAGCTCCCGGACTAGCGGGAACTTTGAGACCCAGTACTTC. It yields the protein CASSSRTSGNFETQYF.

This clone was counted between two and nine times. The V gene is TRBV28, the J gene TRBJ1-5, with D possibly matching TRBD1 (5 bases). This CDR3 spans 11 amino acids. The V gene lost 8 bases and the J gene lost 4 bases, with 6 bases spanning the gap. Germline loops: CDR1 MDHEN, CDR2 SYDVKM. Written as DNA, the CDR3 is TGTGCCAGCGGGGGAAATCAGCCCCAGCATTTT. Translated: CASGGNQPQHF.

The V gene is TRBV2, the J gene TRBJ2-6; D call uncertain. Trimming stripped 3 bases from V and 0 bases from J, with 9 bases between. The CDR3 has 16 amino acids. In germline, CDR1 is SNHLY, CDR2 FYNNEI. The CDR3, as DNA: TGTGCCAGCAGTGATAGAAGCGCCTCTGGGGCCAACGTCCTGACTTTC. Encoded protein: CASSDRSASGANVLTF. The whole variable domain, filled in from reference TRBV2 and TRBJ2-6, reads EPEVTQTPSHQVTQMGQEVILRCVPISNHLYFYWYRQILGQKVEFLVSFYNNEISEKSEIFDDQFSVERPDGSNFTLKIRSTKLEDSAMYFCASSDRSASGANVLTFGAGSRLTVL.

This clone was observed a few times. The chain is built from TRBV7-9 and TRBJ2-3; TRBD1 matches at 11 bases. With 6 bases clipped from V and 1 base from J, the junction kept 0 bases outside the gene matches. Germline V gene sequence: CDR1 SEHNR, CDR2 FQNEAQ (reference sequence). The CDR3 extends over 14 amino acids. CDR3 in amino acids: CASRGQGGTDTQYF. CDR3 sequence (DNA): TGTGCCAGCAGGGGACAGGGGGGCACAGATACGCAGTATTTT.

The V call is TRBV18, the J call TRBJ2-1, with D maybe TRBD2 (5 bases). V lost 1 base and J 5 bases, leaving 12 bases between the germline ends. The CDR3 sequence is 15 residues long. Germline loops: CDR1 KGHSH, CDR2 LQKENI. The CDR3 DNA reads TGTGCCAGCTCACCACAGGAGCGGCAAAACAATGAGCAGTTCTTC. Its protein is CASSPQERQNNEQFF.

There are many counts of this clone. The chain couples TRBV6-1 to TRBJ1-6; D not certain. Germline-derived CDR1 and CDR2 are MNHNS and SASEGT. This CDR3 is 13 amino acids long. Trimming pared 4 bases from V and 10 bases from J, leaving 11 bases between. The CDR3: CASSVGERSPLHF. The CDR3 DNA reads as TGTGCCAGCAGTGTTGGGGAAAGGTCACCCCTCCACTTT.

Comment on this clone: Additional DNA sequences in this sample encode the identical CDR3. The chain couples TRBV2 to TRBJ1-5, with 10 bases lining up with TRBD1. The CDR3 consists of 13 residues. Looked up from germline, CDR1 is SNHLY and CDR2 is FYNNEI. Unmatched junction bases numbered 4, after V lost 7 bases and J lost 7 bases. CDR3 DNA: TGTGCCAGCACTGGACAGGGGGGACAGCCCCAGCATTTT. As protein: CASTGQGGQPQHF.

The rearrangement joins TRBV5-6 to TRBJ2-3, with D possibly matching TRBD2 (6 bases). Trimming removed 0 bases from V and 2 bases from J, with 10 bases in between. This CDR3 comprises 15 residues. Germline CDR1 and CDR2: SGHDT and YYEEEE. The CDR3: CASSLVSGHTDTQYF. The CDR3 DNA follows: TGTGCCAGCAGCTTGGTTAGCGGACACACAGATACGCAGTATTTT.

The CDR3 here is CASTISGASTDTQYF. The CDR3, as DNA: TGTGCCAGCACCATAAGCGGGGCTAGCACAGATACGCAGTATTTT. This chain connects TRBV5-4 to TRBJ2-3; 7 bases agree with TRBD2. After removal of 6 bases from V and 0 bases from J, the junction contained 7 bases not matched to a gene. Germline values: CDR1 SGHNT, CDR2 YYREEE (reference sequence). This CDR3 spans 15 amino acids.

Ten or more counts support this clone. This same CDR3 is encoded by further DNA sequences in the sample. The V gene is TRBV9, the J gene TRBJ2-1, with D possibly TRBD1 on 6 matching bases. The V end was cut by 5 bases, the J end by 0 bases, with 12 bases between. Looked up from germline, CDR1 is SGDLS and CDR2 is YYNGEE. The CDR3 contains 15 residues. Here the CDR3 reads CASSSQGSSYNEQFF. The CDR3 coding sequence is TGTGCCAGCAGTTCACAGGGCTCCTCCTACAATGAGCAGTTCTTC.

This sequence joins TRBV5-1 and TRBJ1-1; D might be TRBD1 (6 bases). CDR3 length equals 16 residues. Trimming took 4 bases from V and 0 from J, leaving 16 bases between them. The germline gives CDR1 SGHRS, CDR2 YFSETQ. The CDR3 DNA follows: TGCGCCAGCAGCCCGGCTGCGGGACAAGTGAACACTGAAGCTTTCTTT. It is translated as CASSPAAGQVNTEAFF.

V and J are TRBV19 and TRBJ2-3; D might be TRBD1 (5 bases). Germline lookup yields CDR1 LNHDA and CDR2 SQIVND (reference sequence). The V end lost 3 bases, the J end lost 4 bases, and 14 bases lay between the germline ends. The CDR3 is 15 amino acids. The CDR3 protein is CASSIPGRGSDTQYF. The CDR3 DNA reads as TGTGCCAGTAGTATCCCGGGTAGGGGATCAGATACGCAGTATTTT. The full variable domain, completed using reference TRBV19 and TRBJ2-3, is DGGITQSPKYLFRKEGQNVTLSCEQNLNHDAMYWYRQDPGQGLRLIYYSQIVNDFQKGDIAEGYSVSREKKESFPLTVTSAQKNPTAFYLCASSIPGRGSDTQYFGPGTRLTVL.

The genes are TRBV29-1 and TRBJ2-3; 11 bases align to TRBD2. J was trimmed by 2 bases and V by 2 bases; bases with no gene match: 12. The CDR3 consists of 18 residues. CDR1 and CDR2 (germline): SQVTM, ANQGSEA. Here the CDR3 DNA reads TGCAGCGTTGAATCGCTAGCGGGGGGTCGGGGGCTCACAGATACGCAGTATTTT. As protein: CSVESLAGGRGLTDTQYF.

This clone has just a few counts. The chain uses TRBV19 and TRBJ2-7, with D uncertain. CDR3 length: 15 amino acids. With 0 bases removed from V and 0 bases from J, the gap between germline ends came to 9 bases. Germline-derived CDR1 and CDR2 are LNHDA and SQIVND (reference sequence). The DNA of the CDR3 is TGTGCCAGTAGTATAGACAGTTCCTCCTCCTACGAGCAGTACTTC. Protein sequence: CASSIDSSSSYEQYF.

The V and J genes are TRBV5-1 and TRBJ2-7, with D possibly called TRBD1 or TRBD2 (5 bases each). Germline V lookup: CDR1 SGHRS, CDR2 YFSETQ. The length of the CDR3 is 18 residues. V was clipped by 7 bases and J by 2 bases, with 28 bases between them. The CDR3 DNA follows: TGCGCCAGCTGCCTCGAACAATCTTCGAGGGGTCTGACCTACGAGCAGTACTTC. Its protein product is CASCLEQSSRGLTYEQYF.

The chain links TRBV30 to TRBJ1-1; D ambiguous. Germline V gives CDR1 GTSNPN, CDR2 SVGIG (reference sequence). V was shortened by 3 bases and J by 0 bases, with 14 bases between the two germline ends. The CDR3 sequence is 15 residues long. CDR3 nucleotides: TGTGCCTGGAGGGATAGAGGGCTGGTGAACACTGAAGCTTTCTTT. Its translation: CAWRDRGLVNTEAFF.

This chain joins TRBV11-2 and TRBJ1-5, with D unresolved. Germline V gene sequence: CDR1 SGHAT, CDR2 FQNNGV. Between the trimmed V and J ends, which lost 0 bases and 1 base, there was a span of 7 bases. The CDR3 loop spans 15 amino acids. The CDR3 DNA reads TGTGCCAGCAGCTTAGAGGTAGGCAGCAATCAGCCCCAGCATTTT. Translated, it gives CASSLEVGSNQPQHF.

The chain has TRBV27 and TRBJ1-1, with D tentatively TRBD1 (5 bases). Trimming shortened V by 3 bases and J by 3 bases, and 17 bases separated the two germline ends. The germline V gene encodes CDR1 MNHEY and CDR2 SMNVEV (reference sequence). This CDR3 has 16 amino acids. The CDR3 coding sequence is TGTGCCAGCAGTTTGTTCGGGGGGTTGGGGGACACTGAAGCTTTCTTT. It yields the protein CASSLFGGLGDTEAFF.

In its sample, this clone was seen once. The chain joins TRBV30 to TRBJ2-1; D is ambiguous. Deletions cut 3 bases from V and 0 bases from J, with 9 bases between. CDR1 GTSNPN and CDR2 SVGIG come from the germline V gene (reference sequence). This CDR3 comprises 14 residues. CDR3 bases: TGTGCCTGGAGCATCGGTAACTCCTACAATGAGCAGTTCTTC. Translated: CAWSIGNSYNEQFF.

The gene calls are TRBV2 and TRBJ2-3, with TRBD1 matching over 7 bases. The V and J ends lost 6 bases and 1 base, in that order; junction bases with no gene match: 7. CDR1 is SNHLY, CDR2 FYNNEI, per germline. The CDR3 length is 15 residues. This CDR3 reads CASRPNGQGTDTQYF. CDR3 sequence (DNA): TGTGCCAGCAGACCCAATGGACAGGGCACAGATACGCAGTATTTT.